The clone carrying this T cell receptor (beta chain) was seen only once. Measured with immunoSEQ multiplex PCR; TCRdb has only the in-frame clones, and not every one. This table holds fewer than 90,000 clones, around 86% found once. The data are from a study of OX40 agonist ivuxolimab in advanced cancers. Germline assignment: CDR1 ENHRY and CDR2 SYGVKD. This CDR3 spans 16 amino acids. The V segment lost 3 bases and the J segment 7 bases; nucleotides outside the gene matches: 12. The V gene is TRBV10-3, the J gene TRBJ2-1; 7 positions agree with TRBD2. Sample: CD4+ or CD8+ T cells sorted from blood, taken in a trial of the OX40 agonist ivuxolimab. This sequence was found in an adult with an advanced solid tumor such as melanoma, head and neck, liver or kidney cancer. The CDR3 DNA reads as TGTGCCATCAGTGACCTCCTAGCGGAGGTTTGGAATGAGCAGTTCTTC. This gives the protein CAISDLLAEVWNEQFF.